This T cell receptor beta chain was captured in a study of T cell responses to AZD1222 COVID-19 vaccine. As for this clone: Its specificity is unknown.

Study results and limitations: Most donors were white British and more were female, and clonal diversity was possibly underestimated. Just a handful of AZD1222 recipients tested seropositive at baseline.

The table came from immunoSEQ multiplex PCR; TCRdb's copy has only in-frame clones and leaves some out. The sample has hundreds of thousands of clones, under 95% seen once; the top ten hold about 1%. Germline V gives CDR1 SGHNT, CDR2 YYREEE (reference sequence). Between the trimmed V and J ends, which lost 0 bases and 8 bases, there was a span of 23 bases. The CDR3 length is 18 residues. Material: peripheral blood, obtained on day 0 of MenACWY control vaccination. The sequence derives from an adult in good health. The chain is built from TRBV5-4 and TRBJ2-2, with D perhaps matching TRBD1 (6 bases). The CDR3 loop is CASSLDPLGTHKAGELFF. The CDR3 region has the DNA TGTGCCAGCAGCTTGGATCCTCTGGGGACACACAAGGCGGGGGAGCTGTTTTTT.